The clone carrying this T cell receptor (beta chain) was recorded once. Its target is not known. The junction departs from the called germline gene at one end, perhaps through a read error. At baseline, cycle 4 day 1, and cycle 7 day 1, blood was sampled. The protocol was immunoSEQ multiplex PCR, while the TCRdb copy is restricted to in-frame clones and leaves out a portion. The sample gives about 77,000 clones, around 87% of which show up once; 6.2% is in the top ten. This sample is drawn from a study of OX40 agonist ivuxolimab in advanced cancers. Study-wide background: At approximately 80% male, the cohort had a mean age of approximately 60 years, ranging from about 20 to 90. Study-level findings and limits: Expanded peripheral T-cell antigen specificity went undetermined.

Germline loops: CDR1 LNHDA, CDR2 SQIVND (reference sequence). This CDR3 contains 12 residues. This sequence joins TRBV19 and TRBJ2-2; weak D call: TRBD1 (6 bases). The source was CD4+ or CD8+ T cells sorted from blood, collected in a trial of the OX40 agonist ivuxolimab. The sequence came from an adult with an advanced solid tumor such as melanoma, head and neck, liver or kidney cancer. The CDR3 DNA follows: TGTGCCAGTAGGGACAGCGCCGGGGAGCTGCTTTTT. This gives the protein CASRDSAGELLF.